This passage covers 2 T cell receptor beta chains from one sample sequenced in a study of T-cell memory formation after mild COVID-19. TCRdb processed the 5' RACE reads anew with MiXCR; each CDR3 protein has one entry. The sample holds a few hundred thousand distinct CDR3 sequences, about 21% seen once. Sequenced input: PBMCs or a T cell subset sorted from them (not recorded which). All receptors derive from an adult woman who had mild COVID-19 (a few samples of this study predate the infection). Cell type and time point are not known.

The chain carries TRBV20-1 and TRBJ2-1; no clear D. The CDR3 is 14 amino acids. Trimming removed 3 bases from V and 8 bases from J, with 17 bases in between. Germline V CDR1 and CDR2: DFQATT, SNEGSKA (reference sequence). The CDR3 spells CSASLLDSVYEQFF. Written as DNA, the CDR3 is TGCAGTGCTAGTCTGCTAGACTCAGTCTATGAGCAGTTCTTC.

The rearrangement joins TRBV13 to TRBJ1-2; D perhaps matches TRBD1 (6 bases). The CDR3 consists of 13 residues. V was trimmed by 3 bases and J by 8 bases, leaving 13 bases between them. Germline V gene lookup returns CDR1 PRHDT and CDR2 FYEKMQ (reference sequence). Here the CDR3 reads CASSLTVGGGYTF. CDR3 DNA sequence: TGTGCCAGCAGCTTGACTGTGGGGGGCGGCTACACCTTC.